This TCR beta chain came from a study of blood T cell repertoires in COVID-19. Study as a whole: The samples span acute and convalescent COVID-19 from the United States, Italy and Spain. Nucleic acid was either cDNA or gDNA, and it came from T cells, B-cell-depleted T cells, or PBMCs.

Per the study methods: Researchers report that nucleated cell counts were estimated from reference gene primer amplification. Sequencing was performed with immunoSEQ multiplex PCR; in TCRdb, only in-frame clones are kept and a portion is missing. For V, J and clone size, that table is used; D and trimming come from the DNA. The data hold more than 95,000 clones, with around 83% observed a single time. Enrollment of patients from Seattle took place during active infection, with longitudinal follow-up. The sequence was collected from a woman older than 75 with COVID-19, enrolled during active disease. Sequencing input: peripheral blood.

The CDR3 bases are TGTGCCAGCACCCCTATCCCCACAGGTCTCGGGAATTCACCCCTCCACTTT. Translated: CASTPIPTGLGNSPLHF. The chain has TRBV28 and TRBJ1-6, with D maybe TRBD1 (5 bases). This CDR3 is 17 amino acids long. The V end was cut by 7 bases, the J end by 7 bases, with 23 bases between. Germline V gene sequence: CDR1 MDHEN, CDR2 SYDVKM.